Following are 21 T cell receptor beta chains from one sample sequenced in a study of response to subunit inactivated influenza vaccine. TCRdb re-called the RT-PCR reads with MiXCR, one entry per CDR3 protein. The sample has approximately 530,000 distinct CDR3 sequences; about 7.6% are singletons. The input for sequencing was PBMCs from blood, taken about 24 months after vaccination. The origin of the receptors is a man between 45 and 75 years old who received an inactivated influenza vaccine.

A word on this clonotype: Because it lacks the conserved phenylalanine or tryptophan at the end, this CDR3 is likely a read error. V usage is TRBV11-2 and J usage is TRBJ2-7; tentative D call: TRBD1 (6 bases). Looked up from germline, CDR1 is SGHAT and CDR2 is FQNNGV. Trimming removed 1 base at V and 3 bases at J, with 10 bases between. The CDR3 totals 14 residues. CDR3 in DNA: TGTGCCAGCAGCTTAGTTGGGACAAGCTACGAGCAGTACCTC. Translation: CASSLVGTSYEQYL.

This clonotype was seen a handful of times. J is TRBJ1-5 and V is TRBV29-1, with unresolved D. Germline V gives CDR1 SQVTM, CDR2 ANQGSEA. CDR3 size: 12 residues. Deletions cut 6 bases from V and 4 bases from J, with 10 bases between. The CDR3, as DNA: TGCAGCGTCGTTGAGGCGAATCAGCCCCAGCATTTT. Translated, it gives CSVVEANQPQHF. Supplemented by reference TRBV29-1 and TRBJ1-5, the full variable domain reads SAVISQKPSRDICQRGTSLTIQCQVDSQVTMMFWYRQQPGQSLTLIATANQGSEATYESGFVIDKFPISRPNLTFSTLTVSNMSPEDSSIYLCSVVEANQPQHFGDGTRLSIL.

This clonotype was counted between two and nine times. The CDR3 protein is CASSQVVPSGAFSYEQYF. CDR3 bases: TGTGCCAGCAGCCAAGTCGTGCCTAGCGGGGCCTTCTCCTACGAGCAGTACTTC. The chain links TRBV3-1 to TRBJ2-7; 9 bases fit TRBD2. V lost 1 base and J lost 0; bases outside the gene matches: 10. The germline CDR1 and CDR2 sequences are LGHDT and YNNKEL (reference sequence). The CDR3 is made up of 18 amino acids.

The chain joins TRBV5-1 to TRBJ2-4; 9 bases line up with TRBD1. Germline assignment: CDR1 SGHRS and CDR2 YFSETQ. The CDR3 is 14 residues long. Unmatched junction bases numbered 7, after V lost 4 bases and J lost 8 bases. DNA for the CDR3: TGCGCCAGCAGCACCGGGACAGGGCGGGACATTCAGTACTTC. Its protein is CASSTGTGRDIQYF.

This sequence joins TRBV7-9 and TRBJ2-3; D may be TRBD2 (6 bases). V dropped 8 bases and J dropped 3 bases, with 12 bases sitting between them. Germline values: CDR1 SEHNR, CDR2 FQNEAQ (reference sequence). This CDR3 is built from 13 residues. The CDR3 DNA reads TGTGCCAGCCGTGCTCGGGAGACAGATACGCAGTATTTT. Residues: CASRARETDTQYF.

This clonotype appeared many times. The rearrangement links TRBV12-3 or TRBV12-4 to TRBJ2-1, with 10 bases matching TRBD2. The V and J ends lost 6 bases and 0 bases, in that order; junction bases with no gene match: 5. The CDR3 runs to 16 residues. CDR3 nucleotides: TGTGCCAGCAGCTCGACTAGCGGGTACTCCTACAATGAGCAGTTCTTC. Translating it yields CASSSTSGYSYNEQFF.

This clonotype was picked up a small number of times. V is TRBV11-1 and J is TRBJ2-2, with 11 nucleotides matching TRBD2. The V segment lost 2 bases and the J segment 6 bases; nucleotides outside the gene matches: 20. The CDR3 is made up of 21 amino acids. Germline V gene data show CDR1 as SGHAT and CDR2 as FQDESV (reference sequence). The CDR3 loop is CASSLSQLAGAQRGMPGELFF. The CDR3 coding sequence is TGTGCCAGCAGCTTATCTCAACTAGCGGGGGCGCAGAGAGGAATGCCCGGGGAGCTGTTTTTT.

This clonotype came up many times. V gene TRBV3-1 combines with J gene TRBJ2-5; D not resolved. Germline V gene sequence: CDR1 LGHDT, CDR2 YNNKEL (reference sequence). The CDR3 is 12 residues long. Trimming stripped 4 bases from V and 5 bases from J, with 8 bases between. CDR3 protein: CASSRHAETQYF. In DNA, the CDR3 is TGTGCCAGCAGCCGGCACGCCGAGACCCAGTACTTC.

The chain has TRBV18 and TRBJ1-5; TRBD1 is a possible D gene (5 bases). The CDR3 covers 15 residues. Trimming left V 8 bases short and J 2 bases short, with 16 bases between. The germline gives CDR1 KGHSH, CDR2 LQKENI. The CDR3 sequence: CASTRIQGGNQPQHF. In DNA form, the CDR3 reads TGTGCCAGCACACGCATCCAGGGAGGCAATCAGCCCCAGCATTTT.

The V gene is TRBV27, the J gene TRBJ2-6; 7 nucleotides align to TRBD1. Per germline, CDR1 MNHEY and CDR2 SMNVEV (reference sequence). The CDR3 runs to 17 residues. After removal of 6 bases from V and 0 bases from J, the junction contained 8 bases not matched to a gene. In DNA form, the CDR3 reads TGTGCCAGCAGAACCCTAACAGGGGTCTCTGGGGCCAACGTCCTGACTTTC. This sequence encodes CASRTLTGVSGANVLTF.

The table lists this clonotype with a few counts. V usage is TRBV4-2 and J usage is TRBJ2-1; D is perhaps TRBD2 (6 bases). CDR1 and CDR2 from the germline V gene are LGHNA and YNFKEQ. V was shortened by 0 bases and J by 3 bases, with 12 bases between the two germline ends. The CDR3 extends over 16 amino acids. The CDR3 loop reads CASSQEAGSSYNEQFF. As DNA, the CDR3 is TGTGCCAGCAGCCAAGAGGCCGGGAGTAGCTACAATGAGCAGTTCTTC.

This clonotype appeared a few times. The chain carries TRBV12-3 or TRBV12-4 and TRBJ2-5, with TRBD2 matching over 7 bases. V was pared by 2 bases and J by 4 bases, with 7 bases of the junction left unmatched. The CDR3 sequence is 15 residues long. CDR3 sequence: CASSLRGLGVETQYF. The CDR3 DNA sequence: TGTGCCAGCAGTTTAAGAGGACTAGGCGTAGAGACCCAGTACTTC.

The chain carries TRBV28 and TRBJ1-1, with D possibly matching TRBD1 (5 bases). Germline loops: CDR1 MDHEN, CDR2 SYDVKM. Trimming cost V 9 bases and J 0 bases, with 17 bases left between them. The CDR3 sequence is 15 residues long. CDR3 residues: CASNHGGGMNTEAFF. The CDR3 coding sequence is TGTGCCAGTAATCATGGGGGGGGTATGAACACTGAAGCTTTCTTT.

This clonotype showed up just a few times. This sequence joins TRBV7-9 and TRBJ2-7; 8 nucleotides line up with TRBD2. V was clipped by 5 bases and J by 2 bases; unmatched bases: 11. The V gene's germline CDR1 is SEHNR and CDR2 FQNEAQ (reference sequence). This CDR3 region has 16 residues. The CDR3 sequence: CASSPGGAGGTYEQYF. The CDR3 coding sequence is TGTGCCAGCAGCCCCGGAGGGGCGGGGGGTACCTACGAGCAGTACTTC.

In its sample, this clonotype was seen many times. The chain has TRBV5-5 and TRBJ2-2, with D unresolved. Germline CDR1 is SGHKS and CDR2 is YYEKEE (reference sequence). The CDR3 totals 15 residues. V was pared by 0 bases and J by 1 base, with 7 bases between. CDR3 nucleotide sequence: TGTGCCAGCAGCTTGGTTCTGGGGAACACCGGGGAGCTGTTTTTT. Translating gives CASSLVLGNTGELFF.

This clonotype was counted a few times. The chain recombines TRBV28 with TRBJ2-5; D might be TRBD1 (6 bases). The ends were cut back, 7 bases at V and 5 bases at J, with 14 bases in the middle. The CDR3 is made up of 13 amino acids. Germline CDR1 reads MDHEN; CDR2 reads SYDVKM. The DNA of the CDR3 is TGTGCCAGCAAGTGGACAGCGGCGGAGACCCAGTACTTC. Translation: CASKWTAAETQYF. The full variable domain, rest sourced from reference TRBV28 and TRBJ2-5, is DVKVTQSSRYLVKRTGEKVFLECVQDMDHENMFWYRQDPGLGLRLIYFSYDVKMKEKGDIPEGYSVSREKKERFSLILESASTNQTSMYLCASKWTAAETQYFGPGTRLLVL.

This clonotype occurred a few times. The J gene is TRBJ2-2, the V gene TRBV7-3, with D possibly being TRBD1 (5 bases). Germline V gene data show CDR1 as SGHTA and CDR2 as FQGTGA. Trimming stripped 1 base from V and 1 base from J, with 13 bases between. The CDR3 is 17 amino acids. CDR3 amino acids: CASSLIPRQMNTGELFF. CDR3 coding DNA: TGTGCCAGCAGCTTAATTCCGAGACAGATGAACACCGGGGAGCTGTTTTTT.

This clonotype was picked up many times. The CDR3 loop is CASSYLGTGRNEQFF. For the CDR3, the DNA is TGTGCCAGCAGTTACCTCGGGACTGGAAGAAATGAGCAGTTCTTC. The chain joins TRBV6-5 to TRBJ2-1; possibly TRBD2 for D (6 bases). This CDR3 has 15 residues. The germline CDR1 and CDR2 sequences are MNHEY and SVGAGI. V lost 2 bases and J lost 7, with 15 bases in between.

J is TRBJ2-3 and V is TRBV3-1, with D tentatively TRBD2 (6 bases). Trimming shortened V by 8 bases and J by 2 bases, and 14 bases separated the two germline ends. Per the germline V gene, CDR1 is LGHDT and CDR2 is YNNKEL (reference sequence). This CDR3 contains 14 residues. CDR3 residues: CASAEGSVTDTQYF. Written as DNA, the CDR3 is TGTGCCAGCGCGGAGGGTAGCGTCACAGATACGCAGTATTTT.

There are a few counts of this clonotype. DNA of the CDR3: TGTGCCAGCAGCCGACTAGCGGGAGGGCATCGTGAGCAGTTCTTC. It translates to CASSRLAGGHREQFF. This rearrangement joins TRBV5-5 to TRBJ2-1; 14 nucleotides align to TRBD2. With V trimmed by 4 bases and J by 9 bases, 6 bases remained unmatched. CDR3 length: 15 amino acids. Germline lookup yields CDR1 SGHKS and CDR2 YYEKEE (reference sequence).

V gene TRBV20-1 combines with J gene TRBJ1-5; D unclear. The germline V and J ends were trimmed by 7 bases and 3 bases, with 13 bases remaining between them. CDR3 length: 13 amino acids. CDR1 DFQATT and CDR2 SNEGSKA come from the germline V gene (reference sequence). In nucleotides, the CDR3 is TGCAGTGTCAGGTCCAGTTTCAATCAGCCCCAGCATTTT. It is translated as CSVRSSFNQPQHF.